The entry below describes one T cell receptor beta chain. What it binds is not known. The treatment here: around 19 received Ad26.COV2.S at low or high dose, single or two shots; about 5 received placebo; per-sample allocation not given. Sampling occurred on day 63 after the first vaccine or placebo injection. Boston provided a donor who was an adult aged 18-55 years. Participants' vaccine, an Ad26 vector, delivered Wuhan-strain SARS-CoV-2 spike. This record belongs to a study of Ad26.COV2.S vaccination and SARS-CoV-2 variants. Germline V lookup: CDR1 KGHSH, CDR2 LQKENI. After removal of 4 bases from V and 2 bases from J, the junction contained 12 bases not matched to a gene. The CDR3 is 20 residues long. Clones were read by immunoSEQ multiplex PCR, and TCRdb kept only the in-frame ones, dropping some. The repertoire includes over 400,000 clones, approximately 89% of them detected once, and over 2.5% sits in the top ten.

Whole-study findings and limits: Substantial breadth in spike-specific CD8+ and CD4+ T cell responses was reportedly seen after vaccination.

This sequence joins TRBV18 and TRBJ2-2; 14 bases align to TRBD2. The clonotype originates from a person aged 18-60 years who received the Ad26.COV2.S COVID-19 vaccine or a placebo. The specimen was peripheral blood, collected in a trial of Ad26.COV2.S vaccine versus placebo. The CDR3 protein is CASSLAGLAGGHFNTGELFF. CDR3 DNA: TGTGCCAGCTCACTCGCCGGACTAGCGGGGGGCCATTTTAACACCGGGGAGCTGTTTTTT.